This T cell receptor beta chain was captured in a study of T cell responses to AZD1222 COVID-19 vaccine (dated by TCRdb to 2020 to 2023). The study in broad terms: TCR sequencing was performed for fewer than 250 trial participants, of whom about 200 were given two doses of AZD1222 and some 25 were given two doses of MenACWY control vaccine. Trial participants were enrolled by age into 18-55, 56-69 and 70-plus year subgroups, with about 150, 28 and 57 TCR-sequenced participants respectively. What the study reported, not specific to this receptor: In the small 56-69-year group, the increase in depth fell short of significance, most likely because of low power. Reportedly, almost half of the unique spike-specific TCRs recognized epitopes lying outside the regions that are mutated in the B.1.351 and B.1.1.7 variants. Spike-specific TCR breadth and depth rose significantly after two AZD1222 doses compared with day 0 and with MenACWY recipients. Participants were mostly white British, with more females than males. The authors suggested clonal diversity may have been underestimated. The vaccine-associated CD4 TCRs covered the entire spike protein, and the dominant responses fell in regions 160-218 and 743-854. Conclusions about previously exposed vaccinees are limited because only 6 or 7 AZD1222 recipients were SARS-CoV-2 seropositive at baseline. Because no day 14 peak-response samples were available, the repertoires could be characterized only after the peak T cell response.

As concerns this clone: Its antigen has not been determined. No much larger clone is present one base from it, and per-base qualities are unavailable.

At the junction V is shortened by 3 bases and J by 2 bases, with 13 bases in between. From a lookup of the germline V gene, CDR1 and CDR2 are MNHEY and SVGAGI. Spanning cysteine to phenylalanine, the CDR3 consists of 15 amino acids. Of all the DNA, just the CDR3 is kept, 45 bases in frame from base 1. Taken with the paper, the label for time point translates to: baseline before first vaccination. What the treatment or condition label conveys for this sample: meningococcal conjugate vaccine given as trial control. Samples from vaccinated people were obtained from the UK trials COV001 and COV002, which included a single-blind randomized controlled phase 2/3 trial of AZD1222 (ChAdOx1 nCoV-19) in healthy adults. For TCRbeta chain sequencing, PBMC samples from trial participants were taken at day 0 and at day 28 after the second dose. The CDR3 regions of human TCRbeta chains were analyzed by immunosequencing. The paper's data handling went like this. TCRs in the repertoires were compared against a reference library of SARS-CoV-2-specific TCRs that had been generated with the MIRA antigen-specificity platform. Breadth meant the fraction of unique TCRs that were SARS-CoV-2-associated, whereas depth meant the fraction of total T cells that were SARS-CoV-2-associated. Each spike-specific TCR was assigned to its reactive spike region and to a CD4 or CD8 class using the MIRA data. Log10-transformed breadth and depth values were compared by one-way ANOVA with Sidak's multiple comparisons tests. In TCRdb, the immuneACCESS table is reduced to in-frame sequences with V and J assigned. These tables do not hold every clone; where another copy was compared, an unresolved V gene accounts for under half, and the others remain unexplained. Clone size and the V and J calls come from that table; the DNA yielded D and trimming. The table for this sample lists roughly 130,000 clones; 88% of them were counted only once. Together, the top ten hold 18% of the sample.

The TCR originated in an adult in good health. This receptor chain uses TRBV6-5 and TRBJ2-5; the D gene identity is not certain. Sequenced material: peripheral blood, taken on day 0 of MenACWY control vaccination. The CDR3 region reads CASSYSWGGQETQYF. The nucleotide sequence reads as follows: TGTGCCAGCAGTTATTCGTGGGGTGGTCAAGAGACCCAGTACTTC.